A selection of T cell receptor beta chains follows, all from one sample in a study of cytomegalovirus exposure and HLA in healthy donors. The table came from immunoSEQ multiplex PCR; TCRdb's copy has only in-frame clones and leaves some out. Its table lists tens of thousands of clones. Source material: PBMCs. Receptors were obtained from a middle-aged woman in good health and CMV-seropositive. Each CDR3 is given with its conserved first and last residue. The order of the fields is D gene, clone size, J gene, V gene, CDR3 protein, CDR3 DNA. D genes are given only for firm matches. The listing skips clone size in some rows; elsewhere it reads once, few, many or a size class.

>TRBD1|NA|TRBJ2-3|TRBV9
CASSGGTGGDTQYF
TGTGCCAGCAGCGGCGGGACAGGGGGAGATACGCAGTATTTT
>TRBD1|NA|TRBJ1-5|TRBV7-2
CASSLRDSTNQPQHF
TGTGCCAGCAGCTTAAGGGACAGCACCAATCAGCCCCAGCATTTT
>NA|NA|TRBJ2-1|TRBV7-2
CASSLSLASEQFF
TGTGCCAGCAGCTTATCTCTAGCTAGTGAGCAGTTCTTC
>NA|NA|TRBJ2-6|TRBV5-4
CASRDSVVGANVLTF
TGTGCCAGCAGGGACAGTGTAGTTGGGGCCAACGTCCTGACTTTC
>NA|NA|TRBJ2-7|TRBV15
CATSRRSGVAEQYF
TGTGCCACCAGCAGACGATCAGGGGTTGCCGAGCAGTACTTC
>TRBD2|NA|TRBJ2-2|TRBV25-1
CASSDHLAGEGTGELFF
TGTGCCAGCAGTGATCATCTAGCGGGAGAAGGCACCGGGGAGCTGTTTTTT
>TRBD1|NA|TRBJ1-2|TRBV18
CASTLRGQGADGYTF
TGTGCCAGCACACTCCGGGGACAGGGGGCTGATGGCTACACCTTC
>TRBD2|NA|TRBJ2-3|TRBV7-3
CASSPGGIRDTQYF
TGTGCCAGCTCACCGGGGGGGATTCGGGATACGCAGTATTTT
>TRBD1|NA|TRBJ2-7|TRBV19
CASSPPGQRINEQYF
TGTGCCAGTAGTCCCCCGGGACAGAGGATAAACGAGCAGTACTTC
>TRBD1|NA|TRBJ1-2|TRBV7-6
CASSPGQGYGYTF
TGTGCCAGCAGCCCGGGACAGGGCTATGGCTACACCTTC
>NA|NA|TRBJ1-1|TRBV9
CASSVGAPANTEAFF
TGTGCCAGCAGCGTAGGGGCACCCGCCAACACTGAAGCTTTCTTT
>NA|NA|TRBJ2-7|TRBV2
CASTVDFPYEQYF
TGTGCCAGCACAGTCGACTTCCCCTACGAGCAGTACTTC
>TRBD1|NA|TRBJ1-1|TRBV28
CAAKHRGRYWSTEAFF
TGTGCCGCCAAACACAGGGGCCGCTATTGGAGCACTGAAGCTTTCTTT
>TRBD2|medium-sized|TRBJ2-7|TRBV6-1
CASSEETSGAYEQYF
TGTGCCAGCAGTGAAGAAACTAGCGGGGCCTACGAGCAGTACTTC
>NA|NA|TRBJ2-3|TRBV7-8
CASSTARTQYF
TGTGCCAGCAGCACAGCCCGCACGCAGTATTTT
>NA|NA|TRBJ2-7|TRBV11-2
CASNQGYEQYF
TGTGCCAGCAATCAGGGCTACGAGCAGTACTTC
>TRBD2|NA|TRBJ2-3|TRBV19
CASSIDLLAGGTVTQYF
TGTGCCAGTAGTATAGATTTACTAGCGGGGGGGACTGTTACGCAGTATTTT
>NA|NA|TRBJ1-6|TRBV5-8
CASSFPGNSPLHF
TGTGCCAGCAGCTTCCCGGGAAATTCACCCCTCCACTTT
>NA|NA|TRBJ2-6|TRBV6-4
CASSDGSSGANVLTF
TGTGCCAGCAGTGACGGCTCCTCTGGGGCCAACGTCCTGACTTTC
>NA|NA|TRBJ2-7|TRBV21-1
CASSKANRIWASYEQYF
TGTGCCAGCAGCAAAGCCAACCGGATATGGGCATCCTACGAGCAGTACTTC
>TRBD1|NA|TRBJ1-6|TRBV28
CASSFPADRVVSPLHF
TGTGCCAGCAGTTTCCCCGCGGACAGGGTGGTATCACCCCTCCACTTT
>NA|NA|TRBJ2-7|TRBV15
CATSRDPLASYEQYF
TGTGCCACCAGCAGAGATCCCCTAGCCTCCTACGAGCAGTACTTC
>NA|NA|TRBJ1-1|TRBV7-9
CASSLQNTEAFF
TGTGCCAGCAGCTTACAGAACACTGAAGCTTTCTTT
>TRBD1|NA|TRBJ2-7|TRBV13
CASSLWDSPEQYF
TGTGCCAGCAGCCTCTGGGACAGCCCCGAGCAGTACTTC
>TRBD2|NA|TRBJ2-5|TRBV10-3
CAISSGLAGETQYF
TGTGCCATCAGTAGTGGACTAGCAGGGGAGACCCAGTACTTC
>TRBD1|NA|TRBJ2-2|TRBV7-8
CASSLEGARTGELFF
TGTGCCAGCAGCTTAGAGGGGGCGCGCACCGGGGAGCTGTTTTTT
>TRBD2|NA|TRBJ2-1|TRBV7-3
CASSLQTSGGISSYNEQFF
TGTGCCAGCAGCTTACAGACTAGCGGGGGGATTAGCTCCTACAATGAGCAGTTCTTC
>TRBD2|NA|TRBJ2-2|TRBV5-6
CASIVLTGGPDVGELFF
TGTGCCAGCATCGTCCTGACGGGGGGGCCTGACGTCGGGGAGCTGTTTTTT
>TRBD2|NA|TRBJ2-7|TRBV10-3
CAISEFSGRAPEQYF
TGTGCCATCAGTGAGTTCAGCGGGAGGGCCCCCGAGCAGTACTTC
>NA|NA|TRBJ2-3|TRBV7-8
CASSLRPPGQNTDTQYF
TGTGCCAGCAGCTTAAGACCCCCGGGACAAAACACAGATACGCAGTATTTT
>NA|NA|TRBJ2-7|TRBV7-8
CASSRRRSSYEQYF
TGTGCCAGCAGCCGGAGGAGGTCCTCCTACGAGCAGTACTTC
>NA|NA|TRBJ2-2|TRBV6-5
CASSRGQVTGELFF
TGTGCCAGCAGCCGAGGACAAGTGACCGGGGAGCTGTTTTTT